Below, 7 T cell receptor beta chains from the same sample are listed, as sequenced in a study of CD8+CD57+ T cells in acquired aplastic anemia. The patients chosen for sequencing had shown expansion of CD8+CD57+ cells (detected by flow cytometry). Profiling that covered TCR beta VDJ and CDR3 relied on genomic DNA as its template. From the reads, TCRdb called clonotypes with MiXCR, one entry per CDR3 protein. The sample holds just over 450,000 distinct CDR3 sequences, around a third seen once. The sequencing input was sorted CD4+, CD8+, or CD8+CD57+ T cells (not recorded which) from PBMCs. The receptors derive from a human donor with aplastic anemia.

This clonotype has a handful of counts. This rearrangement joins TRBV20-1 to TRBJ2-5, with 11 bases matching TRBD2. Germline lookup yields CDR1 DFQATT and CDR2 SNEGSKA (reference sequence). Trimming removed 3 bases from V and 1 base from J; junction bases left unmatched: 7. CDR3 length: 16 residues. The CDR3, as DNA: TGCAGTGCTAGGCTGGTTAGCGGGGGGGTCCAAGAGACCCAGTACTTC. It is translated as CSARLVSGGVQETQYF.

The chain joins TRBV7-2 to TRBJ2-5, with a tentative D call TRBD1 (5 bases). Germline assignment: CDR1 SGHTA and CDR2 FQGNSA. Trimming removed 8 bases from V and 5 bases from J, with 15 bases in between. The length of the CDR3 is 13 residues. CDR3 protein: CASARQGQETQYF. The DNA of the CDR3 is TGTGCCAGCGCACGCCAGGGCCAGGAGACCCAGTACTTC.

The rearrangement uses TRBV15 and TRBJ1-4, with D possibly matching TRBD1 (6 bases). This CDR3 contains 19 residues. Trimming left V 1 base short and J 4 bases short, with 22 bases between. The germline V gene has CDR1 LNHNV and CDR2 YYDKDF (reference sequence). The CDR3 here is CATSRVKIRTGAFNEKLFF. The CDR3 nucleotides read TGTGCCACCAGCAGAGTAAAGATTCGAACGGGGGCTTTTAATGAAAAACTGTTTTTT.

This clonotype came up many times. J is TRBJ1-2 and V is TRBV14; TRBD1 aligns across 11 bases. This CDR3 is 16 amino acids long. V shed 1 base and J 2 bases; nucleotides not matched to a gene: 3. Germline V gene data show CDR1 as SGHDN and CDR2 as FVKESK. The CDR3 DNA reads as TGTGCCAGCAGCCAAGGAAGGGACAGGGGGAACTATGGCTACACCTTC. This codes for CASSQGRDRGNYGYTF.

This clonotype was seen many times. The chain's CDR3 is CASSQTGDQPQHF. As DNA, the CDR3 is TGTGCCAGCAGCCAGACAGGGGATCAGCCCCAGCATTTT. The chain combines TRBV7-8 with TRBJ1-5; 8 bases fit TRBD1. Germline CDR1 is SGHVS and CDR2 is FQNEAQ. The CDR3 totals 13 residues. Germline trimming cut 5 bases from V and 5 bases from J; bases unmatched to any gene: 2.

This clonotype was observed a single time. The J gene is TRBJ2-7, the V gene TRBV20-1, with 14 nucleotides matching TRBD2. The CDR3 runs 16 residues. With 5 bases clipped from V and 5 bases from J, the junction kept 11 bases outside the gene matches. Germline V gene lookup returns CDR1 DFQATT and CDR2 SNEGSKA (reference sequence). The CDR3 here is CSASGTSGGRRHEQYF. In DNA, the CDR3 is TGCAGTGCTTCCGGGACTAGCGGGGGTCGGAGGCACGAGCAGTACTTC.

This chain links TRBV5-4 with TRBJ2-1; no reliable D call. Germline assignment: CDR1 SGHNT and CDR2 YYREEE (reference sequence). The CDR3 runs to 15 residues. V was clipped by 0 bases and J by 10 bases, with 17 bases between them. CDR3 DNA sequence: TGTGCCAGCAGCTTGGGGCTGACGGAGCGCGGAGAGCAGTTCTTC. Translating it yields CASSLGLTERGEQFF.